Each of the 22 T cell receptor beta chains below was sequenced from the same sample in a study of T cell repertoires in cytomegalovirus infection (dated by TCRdb to about 2019). Sequencing instrument: Illumina HiSeq 1500. TCRdb itself trimmed the public reads at Q25 with fastp, ran MiXCR and retained productive beta chains. Rows with a matching CDR3 protein are joined into one entry that keeps the most common DNA and genes. The sample contains fewer than 200,000 distinct CDR3 sequences, 7.5% to 10% of them found a single time. The ten largest clones add up to about 4.2% of the sample. The sample comprised PBMCs. The receptor source for this set is a human donor in good health (CMV status not recorded). Some clones in this sample may be carry-over from other donors' samples.

This clonotype was counted many times. The V and J genes are TRBV7-9 and TRBJ1-4; 7 bases fit TRBD1. The germline gives CDR1 SEHNR, CDR2 FQNEAQ (reference sequence). The length of the CDR3 is 14 residues. Trimming took 5 bases from V and 8 from J; bases not matched to a gene: 8. CDR3 bases: TGTGCCAGCAGCCCCGACAGGGTCGGCGAAAAACTGTTTTTT. Amino acids: CASSPDRVGEKLFF.

In this sample, this clonotype turned up a few times. The rearrangement uses TRBV28 and TRBJ1-5; TRBD1 aligns across 9 bases. Germline V CDR1 and CDR2: MDHEN, SYDVKM. This CDR3 is built from 16 residues. V was clipped by 6 bases and J by 4 bases; unmatched bases: 10. The CDR3 spells CASRGQDRGFNQPQHF. Here the CDR3 DNA reads TGTGCCAGCAGAGGACAGGACAGGGGCTTTAATCAGCCCCAGCATTTT.

This clonotype was seen a handful of times. This sequence joins TRBV30 and TRBJ2-1; 8 bases match TRBD1. The CDR3 is 14 residues long. CDR1 and CDR2 (germline): GTSNPN, SVGIG (reference sequence). V trimming: 8 bases; J trimming: 4 bases; junction bases outside the gene matches: 10. The CDR3 sequence is CAVNRGASYNEQFF. CDR3 bases: TGTGCCGTAAACAGGGGGGCGTCGTACAATGAGCAGTTCTTC.

This clonotype was counted at least ten times. V is TRBV7-2 and J is TRBJ1-3, with no clear D. Germline CDR1 SGHTA, CDR2 FQGNSA. This CDR3 has 14 residues. Between the trimmed V and J ends, which lost 3 bases and 7 bases, there was a span of 13 bases. CDR3 protein: CASSFVAYGNTIYF. In DNA form, the CDR3 reads TGTGCCAGCAGCTTCGTGGCCTATGGCAACACCATATATTTT.

At least ten counts were recorded for this clonotype. The V gene is TRBV19, the J gene TRBJ1-3; TRBD1 matches at 7 bases. V lost 4 bases to trimming and J lost 0 bases; unmatched junction nucleotides: 6. The CDR3 totals 16 residues. The germline V gene encodes CDR1 LNHDA and CDR2 SQIVND (reference sequence). The CDR3 nucleotides read TGTGCCAGTAGTACCGACAGGGCCTACTCTGGAAACACCATATATTTT. It translates to CASSTDRAYSGNTIYF. The whole variable domain, filled in from reference TRBV19 and TRBJ1-3, reads DGGITQSPKYLFRKEGQNVTLSCEQNLNHDAMYWYRQDPGQGLRLIYYSQIVNDFQKGDIAEGYSVSREKKESFPLTVTSAQKNPTAFYLCASSTDRAYSGNTIYFGEGSWLTVV.

The chain has TRBV28 and TRBJ1-5; D unresolved. Trimming took 2 bases from V and 1 from J, leaving 18 bases between them. CDR3 size: 18 residues. Germline CDR1 MDHEN, CDR2 SYDVKM. For the CDR3, the DNA is TGTGCCAGCAGTTTAAGTCCCGCGATCTATGGGAGCAATCAGCCCCAGCATTTT. Its protein product is CASSLSPAIYGSNQPQHF.

This chain uses TRBV5-1 with TRBJ2-3, with 7 bases aligning to TRBD2. Per germline, CDR1 SGHRS and CDR2 YFSETQ. After removal of 3 bases from V and 6 bases from J, the junction contained 4 bases not matched to a gene. The CDR3 totals 13 residues. The CDR3 nucleotides are TGCGCCAGCAGCTGGACTAGTTGGGATACGCAGTATTTT. As protein: CASSWTSWDTQYF.

This clonotype was counted only a few times. The chain carries TRBV19 and TRBJ2-6, with D possibly called TRBD1 or TRBD2 (6 bases each). Germline V gene data show CDR1 as LNHDA and CDR2 as SQIVND (reference sequence). With 3 bases removed from V and 5 bases from J, the gap between germline ends came to 14 bases. The CDR3 extends over 16 amino acids. The CDR3 loop reads CASSIRGRFWANVLTF. For the CDR3, the DNA is TGTGCCAGTAGTATCCGGGGGCGGTTCTGGGCCAACGTCCTGACTTTC.

On this clonotype: The conserved phenylalanine or tryptophan normally closing the CDR3 is absent here, so this likely arose from a read error. The chain couples TRBV5-1 to TRBJ1-2, with a tentative D call TRBD1 (5 bases). Trimming left V 4 bases short and J 7 bases short, with 14 bases between. Germline V gives CDR1 SGHRS, CDR2 YFSETQ. The CDR3 extends over 13 amino acids. The CDR3 sequence: CASSPGLGGGYTL. CDR3 nucleotides: TGCGCCAGCAGCCCGGGACTGGGAGGTGGCTACACCCTC.

This clonotype showed up just a few times. This sequence joins TRBV7-9 and TRBJ2-3; D might be TRBD2 (6 bases). The CDR3 sequence is 14 residues long. The germline CDR1 and CDR2 sequences are SEHNR and FQNEAQ (reference sequence). Trimming stripped 5 bases from V and 2 bases from J, with 11 bases between. In DNA form, the CDR3 reads TGTGCCAGCAGCCATAGGGACTTCACAGATACGCAGTATTTT. Its translation: CASSHRDFTDTQYF. The variable domain in full, completed from reference TRBV7-9 and TRBJ2-3, reads DTGVSQNPRHKITKRGQNVTFRCDPISEHNRLYWYRQTLGQGPEFLTYFQNEAQLEKSRLLSDRFSAERPKGSFSTLEIQRTEQGDSAMYLCASSHRDFTDTQYFGPGTRLTVL.

Ten or more counts support this clonotype. The chain uses TRBV15 and TRBJ2-7, with D possibly TRBD2 on 7 matching bases. CDR1 and CDR2 (germline): LNHNV, YYDKDF (reference sequence). Trimming shortened V by 3 bases and J by 3 bases, and 18 bases separated the two germline ends. The CDR3 covers 16 residues. The CDR3 DNA sequence: TGTGCCACCAGCAGGGCCACGGGGGGCCAAGGCTACGAGCAGTACTTC. It encodes CATSRATGGQGYEQYF.

This chain links TRBV11-2 with TRBJ1-3; D is possibly TRBD1 (6 bases). The length of the CDR3 is 17 residues. The V end was cut by 0 bases, the J end by 2 bases, with 14 bases between. Germline CDR1 reads SGHAT; CDR2 reads FQNNGV. This chain's CDR3 is CASSLDGPGTPGNTIYF. The CDR3 coding sequence is TGTGCCAGCAGCTTAGATGGCCCCGGGACACCTGGAAACACCATATATTTT.

On this clonotype itself: A much larger clone differs by one base, so this may be a read error. DNA of the CDR3: TGTGCCAGCGGATTAACATCCATCGGGGAGCTGTTTTTT. Translating gives CASGLTSIGELFF. The J gene is TRBJ2-2, the V gene TRBV28; D unclear. The CDR3 is 13 residues long. Germline CDR1 reads MDHEN; CDR2 reads SYDVKM. V dropped 8 bases and J dropped 7 bases, with 14 bases sitting between them.

The CDR3 here is CSVRAGGLPEAFF. The CDR3 bases are TGCAGCGTTCGGGCGGGAGGGTTGCCTGAAGCTTTCTTT. The J gene is TRBJ1-1, the V gene TRBV29-1; D call uncertain. The CDR3 is made up of 13 amino acids. Germline assignment: CDR1 SQVTM and CDR2 ANQGSEA. The V end was cut by 5 bases, the J end by 6 bases, with 16 bases between. Looking up the rest from reference TRBV29-1 and TRBJ1-1 gives the full variable domain: SAVISQKPSRDICQRGTSLTIQCQVDSQVTMMFWYRQQPGQSLTLIATANQGSEATYESGFVIDKFPISRPNLTFSTLTVSNMSPEDSSIYLCSVRAGGLPEAFFGQGTRLTVV.

The gene calls are TRBV25-1 and TRBJ1-2; D is undetermined. CDR3 size: 14 residues. From germline, CDR1 is MGHDK and CDR2 SYGVNS. Trimming took 5 bases from V and 5 from J, leaving 15 bases between them. The CDR3 DNA reads TGTGCCAGCAGTCTTTCTCCGACGGGATATGGCTACACCTTC. Translated: CASSLSPTGYGYTF.

Comment on this clonotype: A read error may account for a junction end that differs from germline. V gene TRBV5-1 combines with J gene TRBJ2-1; 10 bases agree with TRBD1. Germline V CDR1 and CDR2: SGHRS, YFSETQ. This CDR3 contains 14 residues. In nucleotides, the CDR3 is TGCCCCAGCAGCACAACGACAGGGGGCGCTTATTGGTTCTTC. It specifies CPSSTTTGGAYWFF.

The sample holds a few counts of this clonotype. The rearrangement uses TRBV24-1 and TRBJ2-1, with 10 bases fitting TRBD1. From germline, CDR1 is KGHDR and CDR2 SFDVKD. The CDR3 is made up of 15 amino acids. The V and J ends lost 3 bases and 12 bases, in that order; junction bases with no gene match: 10. This CDR3 reads CATSDNNDRGLAQFF. The CDR3 nucleotides read TGTGCCACCAGTGATAACAACGACAGGGGGCTCGCGCAGTTCTTC.

The chain employs TRBV7-9 and TRBJ1-2; D is ambiguous. Trimming stripped 0 bases from V and 2 bases from J, with 7 bases between. The CDR3 extends over 14 amino acids. Germline loops: CDR1 SEHNR, CDR2 FQNEAQ (reference sequence). CDR3: CASSLAVSNYGYTF. The CDR3 DNA sequence: TGTGCCAGCAGCTTAGCGGTCAGCAACTATGGCTACACCTTC.

This clonotype was counted ten times or more. V and J are TRBV28 and TRBJ1-4, with D tentatively TRBD1 (5 bases). In germline, CDR1 is MDHEN, CDR2 SYDVKM. V gave up 5 bases and J gave up 6 bases, with 16 bases separating them. This CDR3 comprises 15 residues. In DNA form, the CDR3 reads TGTGCCAGCAGTGTCCCCGGGGGATCTTATGAAAAACTGTTTTTT. This codes for CASSVPGGSYEKLFF.

This clonotype came up a few times. The V call is TRBV5-4, the J call TRBJ2-2; 9 bases are a match to TRBD2. The junction had 3 bases not matched to a gene; V was cut back by 3 bases and J by 6 bases. The V gene's germline CDR1 is SGHNT and CDR2 YYREEE (reference sequence). This CDR3 has 14 residues. The CDR3 DNA sequence: TGTGCCAGCAGCTCGACTAGCGGAGCCGGGGAGCTGTTTTTT. Translation: CASSSTSGAGELFF. Filled out from reference TRBV5-4 and TRBJ2-2, the complete variable domain reads ETGVTQSPTHLIKTRGQQVTLRCSSQSGHNTVSWYQQALGQGPQFIFQYYREEENGRGNFPPRFSGLQFPNYSSELNVNALELDDSALYLCASSSTSGAGELFFGEGSRLTVL.

The chain uses TRBV9 and TRBJ1-1; weak D call: TRBD1 (6 bases). V gave up 3 bases and J gave up 1 base, with 10 bases separating them. The CDR3 totals 14 residues. Germline loops: CDR1 SGDLS, CDR2 YYNGEE. The CDR3 loop is CASSEGQRNTEAFF. The CDR3 nucleotides read TGTGCCAGCAGCGAGGGACAACGGAACACTGAAGCTTTCTTT.

The table lists this clonotype with a few counts. The rearrangement links TRBV28 to TRBJ2-1; either TRBD1 or TRBD2 may fit D (5 bases each). CDR3 size: 14 residues. Germline CDR1 reads MDHEN; CDR2 reads SYDVKM. The V end was cut by 5 bases, the J end by 9 bases, with 17 bases between. DNA of the CDR3: TGTGCCAGCAGTGCGCTACCTGGGGGTGTTGAGCAGTTCTTC. It encodes CASSALPGGVEQFF. The whole variable domain, filled in from reference TRBV28 and TRBJ2-1, reads DVKVTQSSRYLVKRTGEKVFLECVQDMDHENMFWYRQDPGLGLRLIYFSYDVKMKEKGDIPEGYSVSREKKERFSLILESASTNQTSMYLCASSALPGGVEQFFGPGTRLTVL.